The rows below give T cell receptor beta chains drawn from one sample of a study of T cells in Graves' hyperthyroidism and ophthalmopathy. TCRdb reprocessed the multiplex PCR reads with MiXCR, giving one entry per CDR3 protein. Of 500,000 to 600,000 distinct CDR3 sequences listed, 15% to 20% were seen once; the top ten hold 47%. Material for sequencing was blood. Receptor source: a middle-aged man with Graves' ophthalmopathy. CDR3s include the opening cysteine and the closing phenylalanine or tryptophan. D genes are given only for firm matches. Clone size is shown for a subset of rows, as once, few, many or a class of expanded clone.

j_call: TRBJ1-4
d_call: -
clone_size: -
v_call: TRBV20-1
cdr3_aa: CSARDLTELREKLFF
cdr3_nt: TGCAGTGCTAGAGATCTAACAGAGCTTAGAGAAAAACTGTTTTTT

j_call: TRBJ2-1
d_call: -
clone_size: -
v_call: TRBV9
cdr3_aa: CASSDPPVAKYNEQFF
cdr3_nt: TGTGCCAGCAGCGACCCACCTGTAGCGAAATACAATGAGCAGTTCTTC

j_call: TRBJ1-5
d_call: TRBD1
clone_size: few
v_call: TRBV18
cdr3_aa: CASSRTGGMTNQPQHF
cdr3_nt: TGTGCCAGCTCGCGGACAGGGGGGATGACCAATCAGCCCCAGCATTTT

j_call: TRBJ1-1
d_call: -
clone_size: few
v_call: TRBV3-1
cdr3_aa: CASTPRGRRTEAFF
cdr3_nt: TGTGCCAGCACCCCTCGGGGGAGGCGGACTGAAGCTTTCTTT

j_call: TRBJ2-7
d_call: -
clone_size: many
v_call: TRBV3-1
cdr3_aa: CASSRNSYEQYF
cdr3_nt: TGTGCCAGCAGCCGGAACTCCTACGAGCAGTACTTC

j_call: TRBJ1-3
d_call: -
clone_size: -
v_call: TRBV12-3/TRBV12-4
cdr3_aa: CASRPGGTGNTIYF
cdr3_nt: TGTGCCAGCAGGCCCGGGGGGACTGGAAACACCATATATTTT

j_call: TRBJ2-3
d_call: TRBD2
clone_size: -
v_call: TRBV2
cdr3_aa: CATGLAGRTDTQYF
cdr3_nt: TGTGCCACTGGACTAGCGGGCCGCACAGATACGCAGTATTTT

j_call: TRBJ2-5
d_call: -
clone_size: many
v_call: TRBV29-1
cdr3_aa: CSVIGGAGQETQYF
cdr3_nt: TGCAGCGTTATAGGGGGCGCGGGGCAAGAGACCCAGTACTTC

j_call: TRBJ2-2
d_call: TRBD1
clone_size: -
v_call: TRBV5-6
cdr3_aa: CASSHGQEGTGELFF
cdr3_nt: TGTGCCAGCAGTCACGGACAGGAAGGCACCGGGGAGCTGTTTTTT

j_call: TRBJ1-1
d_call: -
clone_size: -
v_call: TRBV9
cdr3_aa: CASSVEIGKNTEAFF
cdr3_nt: TGTGCCAGCAGCGTAGAGATAGGGAAGAACACTGAAGCTTTCTTT

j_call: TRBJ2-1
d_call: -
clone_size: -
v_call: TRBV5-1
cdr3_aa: CASSLQGTTYNERFF
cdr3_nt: TGCGCCAGCAGCTTGCAGGGGACAACCTACAATGAGCGGTTCTTC

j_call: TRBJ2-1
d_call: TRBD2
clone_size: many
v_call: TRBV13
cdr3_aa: CASSWATSSEQFF
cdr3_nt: TGTGCCAGCAGCTGGGCGACTAGCAGCGAGCAGTTCTTC

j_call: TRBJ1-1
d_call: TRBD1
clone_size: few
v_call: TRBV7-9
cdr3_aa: CAVEGQGARNTEAFF
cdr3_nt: TGTGCCGTTGAGGGACAGGGGGCGCGGAACACTGAAGCTTTCTTT

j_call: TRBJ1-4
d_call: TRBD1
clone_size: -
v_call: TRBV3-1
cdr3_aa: CASSQPTQGVHEKLFF
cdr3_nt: TGTGCCAGCAGCCAACCCACCCAGGGGGTGCATGAAAAACTGTTTTTT

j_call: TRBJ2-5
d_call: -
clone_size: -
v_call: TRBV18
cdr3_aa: CASSPPEGGETQYF
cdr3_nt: TGTGCCAGCTCACCACCTGAGGGGGGCGAGACCCAGTACTTC

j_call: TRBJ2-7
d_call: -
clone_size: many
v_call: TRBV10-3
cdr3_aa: CAISDPYFAGNSYEQYF
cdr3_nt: TGTGCCATCAGTGATCCTTATTTTGCCGGGAACTCCTACGAGCAGTACTTC

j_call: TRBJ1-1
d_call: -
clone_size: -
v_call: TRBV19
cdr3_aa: CASSSMSGYTEAFF
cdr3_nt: TGTGCCAGTAGCTCTATGAGCGGTTACACTGAAGCTTTCTTT

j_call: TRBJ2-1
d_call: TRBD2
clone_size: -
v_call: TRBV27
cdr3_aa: CASSPLAGVRNEQFF
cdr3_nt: TGTGCCAGCAGTCCTCTAGCGGGAGTCCGCAATGAGCAGTTCTTC

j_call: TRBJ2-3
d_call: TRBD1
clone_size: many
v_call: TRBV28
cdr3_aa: CASSSPGQGGTDTQYF
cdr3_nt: TGTGCCAGCAGTTCGCCGGGACAGGGGGGCACAGATACGCAGTATTTT

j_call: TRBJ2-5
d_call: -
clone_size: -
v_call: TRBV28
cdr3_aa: CASSSSGYETQYF
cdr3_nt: TGTGCCAGCAGTTCATCCGGGTACGAGACCCAGTACTTC

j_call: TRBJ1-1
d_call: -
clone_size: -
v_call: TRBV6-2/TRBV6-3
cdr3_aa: CASSDSGQLNTEAFF
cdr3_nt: TGTGCCAGCAGTGACTCGGGGCAACTGAACACTGAAGCTTTCTTT

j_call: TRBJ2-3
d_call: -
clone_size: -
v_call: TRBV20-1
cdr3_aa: CSASGRGDTQYF
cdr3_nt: TGCAGTGCTAGCGGGAGAGGAGATACGCAGTATTTT

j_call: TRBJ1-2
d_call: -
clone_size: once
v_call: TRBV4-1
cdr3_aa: CASSQGMDYGYTF
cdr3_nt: TGCGCCAGCAGCCAAGGGATGGACTATGGCTACACCTTC

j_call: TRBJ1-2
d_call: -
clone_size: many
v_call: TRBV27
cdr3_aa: CASSSPGRVRNGYTF
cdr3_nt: TGTGCCAGCAGTTCACCCGGCCGGGTTCGGAATGGCTACACCTTC

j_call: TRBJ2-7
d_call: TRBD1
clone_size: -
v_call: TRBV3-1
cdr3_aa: CASSPVGQGYSYEQYF
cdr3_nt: TGTGCCAGCAGTCCCGTAGGACAGGGGTACTCCTACGAGCAGTACTTC

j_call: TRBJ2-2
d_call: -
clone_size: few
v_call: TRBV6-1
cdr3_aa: CASSSPGRFAPGELFF
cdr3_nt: TGTGCCAGCAGTTCCCCGGGGCGATTCGCCCCCGGGGAGCTGTTTTTT

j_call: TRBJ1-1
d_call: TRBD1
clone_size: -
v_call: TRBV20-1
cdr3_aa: CSAPETGRNTEAFF
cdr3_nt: TGCAGTGCCCCCGAGACAGGGAGGAACACTGAAGCTTTCTTT

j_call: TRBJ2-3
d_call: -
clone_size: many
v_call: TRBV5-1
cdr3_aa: CASSLERGWSTDTQYF
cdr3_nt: TGCGCCAGCAGCTTGGAACGGGGGTGGTCCACAGATACGCAGTATTTT

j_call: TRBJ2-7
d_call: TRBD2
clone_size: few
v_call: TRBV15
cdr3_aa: CATSPRLAIDYEQYF
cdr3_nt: TGTGCCACCAGCCCACGACTAGCGATTGACTACGAGCAGTACTTC

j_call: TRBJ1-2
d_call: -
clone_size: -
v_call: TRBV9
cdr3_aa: CASSVYDRTSAYGYTF
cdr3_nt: TGTGCCAGCAGCGTATACGACAGGACCTCAGCCTATGGCTACACCTTC

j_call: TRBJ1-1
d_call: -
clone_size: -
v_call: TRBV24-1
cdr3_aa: CATSEGVARNTEAFF
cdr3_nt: TGTGCCACCAGTGAAGGGGTCGCGAGGAACACTGAAGCTTTCTTT

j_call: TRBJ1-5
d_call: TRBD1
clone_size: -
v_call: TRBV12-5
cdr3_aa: CASGQGTGGPPQHF
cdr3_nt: TGTGCTAGTGGTCAGGGGACAGGGGGCCCGCCCCAGCATTTT

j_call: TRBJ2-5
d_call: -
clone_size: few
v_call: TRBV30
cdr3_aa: CASTTGDQETQYF
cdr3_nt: TGTGCCTCAACGACAGGCGACCAAGAGACCCAGTACTTC

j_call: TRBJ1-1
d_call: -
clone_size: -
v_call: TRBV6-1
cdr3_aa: CASSSTWMNTEAFF
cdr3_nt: TGTGCCAGCAGTTCGACTTGGATGAACACTGAAGCTTTCTTT

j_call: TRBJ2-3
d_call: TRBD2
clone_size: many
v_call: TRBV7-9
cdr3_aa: CASSSRLAGGPDTQYF
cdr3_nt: TGTGCCAGCAGCTCTCGACTAGCGGGAGGGCCAGATACGCAGTATTTT

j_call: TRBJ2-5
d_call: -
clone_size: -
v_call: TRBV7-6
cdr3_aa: CASSLGRELRETQYF
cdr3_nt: TGTGCCAGCAGCTTGGGCAGGGAGTTGCGGGAGACCCAGTACTTC

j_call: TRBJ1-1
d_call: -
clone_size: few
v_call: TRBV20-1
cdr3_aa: CSAGRSTEAFF
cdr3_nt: TGCAGTGCCGGTAGAAGCACTGAAGCTTTCTTT

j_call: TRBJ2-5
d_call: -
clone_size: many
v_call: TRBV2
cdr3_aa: CASGRTAETQYF
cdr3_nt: TGTGCCAGCGGGAGGACAGCAGAGACCCAGTACTTC

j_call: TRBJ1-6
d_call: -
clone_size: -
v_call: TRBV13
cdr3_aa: CASSPRTDNSPLHF
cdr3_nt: TGTGCCAGCAGCCCCCGGACAGACAATTCACCCCTCCACTTT

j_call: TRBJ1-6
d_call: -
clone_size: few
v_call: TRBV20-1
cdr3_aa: CSARDGWGAEFSYNSPLHF
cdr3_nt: TGCAGTGCTAGAGATGGGTGGGGCGCCGAATTCTCCTATAATTCACCCCTCCACTTT

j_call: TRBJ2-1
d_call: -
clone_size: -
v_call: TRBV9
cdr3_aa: CASNGGWGEQFF
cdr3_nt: TGTGCCAGCAACGGAGGGTGGGGGGAGCAGTTCTTC

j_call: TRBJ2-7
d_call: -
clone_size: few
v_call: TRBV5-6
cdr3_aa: CASSPLSETYEQYF
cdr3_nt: TGTGCCAGCAGCCCATTGAGCGAGACCTACGAGCAGTACTTC

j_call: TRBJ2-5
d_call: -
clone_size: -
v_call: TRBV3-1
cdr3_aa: CASSQGRSRRETQYF
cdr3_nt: TGTGCCAGCAGCCAAGGGCGGTCCCGGCGGGAGACCCAGTACTTC

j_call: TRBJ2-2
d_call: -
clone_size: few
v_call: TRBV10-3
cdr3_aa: CAISESENTGELFF
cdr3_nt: TGTGCCATCAGTGAGTCCGAGAACACCGGGGAGCTGTTTTTT

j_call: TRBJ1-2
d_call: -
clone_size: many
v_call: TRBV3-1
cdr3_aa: CASSPSRDPAGGYTF
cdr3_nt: TGTGCCAGCAGCCCGTCAAGGGACCCAGCGGGTGGCTACACCTTC

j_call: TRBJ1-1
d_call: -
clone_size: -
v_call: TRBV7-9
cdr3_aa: CASGRQLMNTEAFF
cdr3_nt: TGTGCCAGCGGAAGACAGCTGATGAACACTGAAGCTTTCTTT

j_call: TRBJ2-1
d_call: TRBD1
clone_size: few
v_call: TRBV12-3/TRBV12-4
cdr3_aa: CASSLSGTGAGEQFF
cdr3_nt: TGTGCCAGCAGTCTCTCCGGGACAGGGGCTGGTGAGCAGTTCTTC

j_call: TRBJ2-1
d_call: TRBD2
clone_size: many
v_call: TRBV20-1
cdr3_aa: CSARPGTSAYNEQFF
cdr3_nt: TGCAGTGCTAGGCCCGGGACTAGCGCCTACAATGAGCAGTTCTTC

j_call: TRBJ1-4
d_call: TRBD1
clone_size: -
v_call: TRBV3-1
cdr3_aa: CASSPSLTGNEKLFF
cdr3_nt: TGTGCCAGCAGCCCCTCATTGACAGGGAATGAAAAACTGTTTTTT

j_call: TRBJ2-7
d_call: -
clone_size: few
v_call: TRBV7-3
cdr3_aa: CASSTEPYYEQYF
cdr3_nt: TGTGCCAGCAGCACCGAACCCTACTACGAGCAGTACTTC

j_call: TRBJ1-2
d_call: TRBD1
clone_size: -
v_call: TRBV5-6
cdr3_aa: CASSPGQPGYGYTF
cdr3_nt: TGTGCCAGCAGCCCGGGACAGCCAGGCTATGGCTACACCTTC

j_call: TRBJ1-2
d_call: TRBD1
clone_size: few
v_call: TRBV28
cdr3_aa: CASSLLLQGRYGYTF
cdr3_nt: TGTGCCAGCTCGCTTCTGCTACAGGGGCGCTATGGCTACACCTTC

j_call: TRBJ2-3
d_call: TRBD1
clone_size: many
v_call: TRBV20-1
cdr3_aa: CSASNRLQGIYTDTQYF
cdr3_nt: TGCAGTGCTAGCAACAGACTACAGGGGATCTACACAGATACGCAGTATTTT

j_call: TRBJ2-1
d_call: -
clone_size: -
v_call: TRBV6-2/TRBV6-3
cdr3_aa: CASSYPKTAPNNEQFF
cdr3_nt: TGTGCCAGCAGTTACCCCAAGACAGCACCTAACAATGAGCAGTTCTTC

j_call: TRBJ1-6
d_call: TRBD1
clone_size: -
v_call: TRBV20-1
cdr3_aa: CSARDRGIYSPLHF
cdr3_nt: TGCAGTGCGAGGGACAGGGGGATATATTCACCCCTCCACTTT